Shown below are 14 T cell receptor beta chains from a single sample sequenced in a study of blood T cells in healthy people across ages. A second PCR, run for about 6 to 12 cycles, used a sample-barcoded 5' primer plus a J-beta primer mix. TCRdb reprocessed the 5' RACE reads with MiXCR, giving one entry per CDR3 protein. The table includes 650,000 to 1,000,000 distinct CDR3 sequences, roughly 34% detected once. Sequencing input: blood. Source of these receptors: a man between 18 and 29 years old in good health.

This clonotype was counted ten times or more. The V call is TRBV5-1, the J call TRBJ2-3; D is unresolved. Per germline, CDR1 SGHRS and CDR2 YFSETQ. V lost 4 bases and J 4 bases, leaving 10 bases between the germline ends. The CDR3 is 13 amino acids. The CDR3 sequence: CASSPNVADTQYF. The CDR3 DNA sequence: TGCGCCAGCAGCCCGAACGTGGCAGATACGCAGTATTTT.

This clonotype turned up a few times. The genes are TRBV28 and TRBJ1-2; D might be TRBD1 (5 bases). The CDR3 consists of 15 residues. Deletions cut 6 bases from V and 2 bases from J, with 16 bases between. Germline values: CDR1 MDHEN, CDR2 SYDVKM. The CDR3 sequence is CASSARDGENYGYTF. The CDR3 region has the DNA TGTGCCAGCAGCGCTCGGGACGGTGAAAACTATGGCTACACCTTC.

This chain connects TRBV24-1 to TRBJ2-5, with 9 bases lining up with TRBD1. Per germline, CDR1 KGHDR and CDR2 SFDVKD. The CDR3 totals 14 residues. V lost 5 bases and J lost 3; bases outside the gene matches: 3. CDR3 residues: CATSGTGGEETQYF. The CDR3 region has the DNA TGTGCCACCAGTGGAACAGGGGGCGAAGAGACCCAGTACTTC.

With regard to this clonotype: Germline is not matched at one junction end, which may reflect a read error. This sequence joins TRBV28 and TRBJ2-1; no firm D call. The CDR3 totals 15 residues. Per germline, CDR1 MDHEN and CDR2 SYDVKM. The CDR3 reads CASSLIVGSYNEQYF. CDR3 sequence (DNA): TGTGCCAGCAGTTTGATAGTCGGCTCCTACAATGAGCAGTACTTT.

The V call is TRBV5-6, the J call TRBJ2-5; TRBD1 aligns across 7 bases. The closer fit of TRBJ2-7 to the DNA end suggests the J call may be wrong. The CDR3 runs 12 residues. CDR1 and CDR2 from the germline V gene are SGHDT and YYEEEE. The CDR3 here is CASSWGQTEQYF. Here the CDR3 DNA reads TGTGCCAGCAGCTGGGGACAGACCGAGCAGTACTTC.

The chain carries TRBV7-2 and TRBJ1-6, with TRBD1 matching over 7 bases. The CDR3 extends over 15 amino acids. The germline V gene has CDR1 SGHTA and CDR2 FQGNSA. After removal of 5 bases from V and 9 bases from J, the junction contained 10 bases not matched to a gene. The CDR3 spells CASSPLTGSGSPLHF. DNA for the CDR3: TGTGCCAGCAGCCCCTTGACAGGGTCCGGTTCACCCCTCCACTTT.

This clonotype was picked up a small number of times. This chain links TRBV7-6 with TRBJ2-7; D unclear. Germline CDR1 and CDR2: SGHVS and FNYEAQ. The CDR3 is made up of 16 amino acids. V lost 2 bases and J lost 0, with 14 bases in between. Here the CDR3 reads CASSLLPLSISYEQYF. The CDR3 DNA sequence: TGTGCCAGCAGCTTATTACCCCTTAGTATCTCCTACGAGCAGTACTTC.

This clonotype was seen a handful of times. V usage is TRBV20-1 and J usage is TRBJ1-6, with a weak D call TRBD1 (6 bases). The germline V and J ends were trimmed by 4 bases and 3 bases, with 13 bases remaining between them. The CDR3 is 15 residues long. Germline-derived CDR1 and CDR2 are DFQATT and SNEGSKA (reference sequence). The CDR3 DNA reads as TGCAGTGCTACCACAGGGTTCCACTATAATTCACCCCTCCACTTT. Amino acids: CSATTGFHYNSPLHF.

This chain links TRBV20-1 with TRBJ1-2, with D possibly matching TRBD1 (5 bases). Germline loops: CDR1 DFQATT, CDR2 SNEGSKA (reference sequence). This CDR3 has 12 residues. V shed 6 bases and J shed 10 bases, with 18 bases lying between them. CDR3 loop: CSAAPAGCFYTF. For the CDR3, the DNA is TGCAGTGCGGCCCCGGCAGGGTGTTTCTACACCTTC.

There are a few counts of this clonotype. The chain combines TRBV6-5 with TRBJ1-1, with 10 bases lining up with TRBD1. Germline-derived CDR1 and CDR2 are MNHEY and SVGAGI. V gave up 6 bases and J gave up 5 bases; unmatched junction bases: 12. The CDR3 totals 16 residues. The CDR3 spells CASRPTPGQGKTEAFF. The CDR3 bases are TGTGCCAGCAGGCCAACTCCGGGACAGGGGAAAACTGAAGCTTTCTTT.

The V gene is TRBV4-1, the J gene TRBJ2-4, with a possible D match to TRBD1 (6 bases). The germline gives CDR1 MGHRA, CDR2 YSYEKL. V shed 4 bases and J shed 0 bases, with 16 bases lying between them. This CDR3 region has 17 residues. The CDR3 loop reads CASSLMSQGLAKNIQYF. CDR3 sequence (DNA): TGCGCCAGCAGCCTAATGTCCCAGGGGCTAGCCAAAAACATTCAGTACTTC.

This clonotype appeared a few times. V gene TRBV20-1 combines with J gene TRBJ2-1; no firm D call. V shed 0 bases and J shed 8 bases, with 14 bases lying between them. This CDR3 has 14 amino acids. Germline V gene data show CDR1 as DFQATT and CDR2 as SNEGSKA (reference sequence). The DNA of the CDR3 is TGCAGTGCTAGAGAGAGACGATTGTGGGATGAGCAGTTCTTC. Translated, it gives CSARERRLWDEQFF.

This rearrangement joins TRBV12-3 or TRBV12-4 to TRBJ1-4, with D possibly TRBD1 on 5 matching bases. The V gene lost 8 bases and the J gene lost 6 bases, with 16 bases spanning the gap. The CDR3 loop spans 14 amino acids. DNA of the CDR3: TGTGCCAGCCGCCGCGGGGAGGGGTATGAAAAACTGTTTTTT. Translating gives CASRRGEGYEKLFF.

The rearrangement joins TRBV6-2 or TRBV6-3 to TRBJ1-2; D not certain. The V and J ends lost 5 bases and 8 bases respectively, with 24 bases between them. The germline CDR1 and CDR2 sequences are MNHEY and SVGEGT. The CDR3 contains 16 residues. This CDR3 is CASSPGVEATPDGYTF. The CDR3 DNA sequence: TGTGCCAGCAGTCCGGGAGTGGAGGCGACACCAGACGGCTACACCTTC.